The rows below give T cell receptor beta chains drawn from one sample of a study of blood T cell repertoires in COVID-19. TCRdb keeps only in-frame clones here, not all; method: immunoSEQ multiplex PCR. The sample gives fewer than 250,000 clones, about four fifths of which show up once; approximately 6.9% is in the top ten. Source material: peripheral blood. The receptors come from a man aged 60-69 years with acute or convalescent COVID-19. CDR3s include the opening cysteine and the closing phenylalanine or tryptophan. D genes are given only for firm matches. Size tells how often a clone was seen (once, few, many) or the class of an expanded clone, and some rows leave it out.

j_call	d_call	v_call	clone_size	cdr3_length	cdr3_aa	cdr3_nt
TRBJ2-3	TRBD2	TRBV19	-	14	CASSPGGGSDTQYF	TGTGCCAGTTCTCCCGGCGGGGGGTCAGATACGCAGTATTTT
TRBJ2-7	TRBD2	TRBV6-1	once	17	CASSEDWLAGEQYEQYF	TGTGCCAGCAGTGAAGATTGGCTAGCGGGGGAGCAATACGAGCAGTACTTC
TRBJ2-1	TRBD2	TRBV6-4	-	16	CASSSGAGGTYNEQFF	TGTGCCAGCAGCAGTGGGGCGGGGGGGACTTACAATGAGCAGTTCTTC
TRBJ2-3	-	TRBV9	-	13	CASSVGSTDTQYF	TGTGCCAGCAGCGTTGGCAGCACAGATACGCAGTATTTT
TRBJ1-6	-	TRBV5-1	-	15	CASSEGHGTGSPLHF	TGCGCCAGCAGCGAGGGACACGGGACGGGTTCACCCCTCCACTTT
TRBJ1-1	TRBD1	TRBV5-1	-	16	CASSFGTGDSNTEAFF	TGCGCCAGCAGCTTTGGAACAGGGGATTCGAACACTGAAGCTTTCTTT
TRBJ2-3	-	TRBV27	-	13	CASSPVLTDTQYF	TGTGCCAGCAGTCCAGTCCTCACAGATACGCAGTATTTT
TRBJ1-2	-	TRBV12-5	-	14	CASGFETGNYGYTF	TGTGCTAGTGGTTTCGAGACCGGGAACTATGGCTACACCTTC
TRBJ2-3	TRBD2	TRBV5-4	-	19	CASSLVVLAGGPPSDTQYF	TGTGCCAGCAGCTTGGTCGTCCTAGCGGGAGGGCCGCCATCAGATACGCAGTATTTT
TRBJ2-3	-	TRBV21-1	-	16	CASSKAEGGARNTQYF	TGTGCCAGCAGCAAAGCCGAGGGGGGGGCCAGGAATACGCAGTATTTT
TRBJ2-5	TRBD2	TRBV2	-	15	CASSASRGGRETQYF	TGTGCCAGCAGTGCATCGCGGGGGGGCCGTGAGACCCAGTACTTC
TRBJ1-5	TRBD1	TRBV7-2	-	15	CASSEQGTGSQPQHF	TGTGCCAGCAGCGAACAGGGGACCGGGAGTCAGCCCCAGCATTTT
TRBJ2-3	TRBD2	TRBV7-9	-	17	CASSTTTERESTDTQYF	TGTGCCAGCAGCACCACAACTGAGCGGGAAAGCACAGATACGCAGTATTTT